The next 8 T cell receptor beta chains were all read from a single sample in a study of cytotoxic CD8 clonotypes in ibrutinib-treated CLL. Method: immunoSEQ multiplex PCR; TCRdb's copy keeps in-frame clones and lacks some. The sample includes roughly 76,000 clones, about 84% of them seen just once. Sequences were derived from PBMCs, sampled at disease progression, from a patient treated with ibrutinib. The receptors here all came from a human donor with chronic lymphocytic leukemia.

This chain connects TRBV4-2 to TRBJ2-3; D not certain. The germline CDR1 and CDR2 sequences are LGHNA and YNFKEQ. V lost 1 base, J lost 4 bases, and 6 bases lay in between. The CDR3 contains 13 residues. As DNA, the CDR3 is TGTGCCAGCAGCCAAGCTTTCGCAGATACGCAGTATTTT. It translates to CASSQAFADTQYF.

V gene TRBV27 combines with J gene TRBJ1-5, with D unclear. The CDR3 contains 13 residues. Germline assignment: CDR1 MNHEY and CDR2 SMNVEV (reference sequence). Trimming took 3 bases from V and 6 from J, leaving 9 bases between them. This CDR3 reads CASSFDGGQPQHF. CDR3 coding DNA: TGTGCCAGCAGTTTTGATGGTGGTCAGCCCCAGCATTTT.

V usage is TRBV7-8 and J usage is TRBJ1-2; D is uncertain. CDR1 and CDR2 from the germline V gene are SGHVS and FQNEAQ. The CDR3 has 15 residues. Trimming cost V 0 bases and J 1 base, with 9 bases left between them. CDR3 DNA sequence: TGTGCCAGCAGCTTAGCCGTCTGGCATAACTATGGCTACACCTTC. It codes for CASSLAVWHNYGYTF.

The rearrangement uses TRBV5-6 and TRBJ2-7; 7 bases map to TRBD1. Looked up from germline, CDR1 is SGHDT and CDR2 is YYEEEE. This CDR3 is built from 15 residues. Trimming removed 3 bases from V and 2 bases from J; junction bases left unmatched: 8. The CDR3 here is CASSSSPGQPYEQYF. For the CDR3, the DNA is TGTGCCAGCAGCTCTTCCCCGGGACAGCCCTACGAGCAGTACTTC.

The chain has TRBV19 and TRBJ2-1; D gene uncertain. The CDR3 length is 15 residues. CDR1 is LNHDA, CDR2 SQIVND, per germline (reference sequence). Deletions cut 6 bases from V and 0 bases from J, with 12 bases between. The CDR3 sequence: CASSIDSSSYNEQFF. The CDR3 DNA reads TGTGCCAGTAGCATTGACTCGAGCTCCTACAATGAGCAGTTCTTC.

The gene calls are TRBV27 and TRBJ1-1, with TRBD1 as a possible D gene (6 bases). The CDR3 covers 13 residues. From germline, CDR1 is MNHEY and CDR2 SMNVEV (reference sequence). The V and J ends lost 6 bases and 7 bases respectively, with 15 bases between them. The CDR3 nucleotides are TGTGCCAGCAGCTCCGGGACAAGAAATGAAGCTTTCTTT. Translating it yields CASSSGTRNEAFF.

The chain links TRBV27 to TRBJ2-2; 9 bases map to TRBD1. From germline, CDR1 is MNHEY and CDR2 SMNVEV (reference sequence). There are 16 residues in the CDR3. V shed 0 bases and J 5 bases; nucleotides not matched to a gene: 4. The DNA of the CDR3 is TGTGCCAGCAGTTTATCGTGGGACAGGGTGACCGGGGAGCTGTTTTTT. Translated, it gives CASSLSWDRVTGELFF.

In DNA, the CDR3 is TGCGCCAGCAGCTTGACAGGGGGGAGCACCGGGGAGCTGTTTTTT. Translated, it gives CASSLTGGSTGELFF. This chain connects TRBV5-1 to TRBJ2-2; 8 bases map to TRBD1. The CDR3 sequence is 15 residues long. In germline, CDR1 is SGHRS, CDR2 YFSETQ. V lost 1 base, J lost 4 bases, and 3 bases stayed unmatched.